These T cell receptor beta chains were read from a single sample in a study of shared clonotypes between healthy human individuals. Libraries were prepared by immunoSEQ multiplex PCR; TCRdb keeps only in-frame clonotypes and omits some of them. Found here are about 730,000 clones, about two thirds of them singletons; the top ten hold approximately 1.8%. The material sequenced was memory CD4+ T cells sorted from blood. Every receptor here comes from a woman between 25 and 40 years old in good health. Each CDR3 is given without its conserved first and last residue.

j_call v_call cdr3_aa
TRBJ1-2 TRBV19 ASSAYSDNYGYT
TRBJ2-7 TRBV7-6 ASSPMDIHGGYEQY
TRBJ1-1 TRBV6-6 ASRPTRTEAF
TRBJ2-3 TRBV7-6 ASSWVAGGTDTQY
TRBJ2-7 TRBV20-1 SAGGYEQY
TRBJ1-1 TRBV2 ASSEGQGFGEAF
TRBJ1-2 TRBV28 ASSPTGTGRYDGYT
TRBJ2-7 TRBV7-9 ASSPGQGGNEQY
TRBJ2-2 TRBV7-9 ASSFGTVKTGELF
TRBJ2-7 TRBV11-2 ASSLNLAGVEQY
TRBJ2-7 TRBV6-1 ASSALNYEQY
TRBJ2-6 TRBV28 ASSLGARFRPGANVLT
TRBJ2-7 TRBV5-1 ASSLDGYEQY
TRBJ1-3 TRBV19 ASSLSGTGVGNTIY
TRBJ2-7 TRBV28 ATPPPTGGTFGEQY
TRBJ2-5 TRBV11-2 ASSSYLGAGQETQY
TRBJ2-2 TRBV28 ASRYRDAGELF
TRBJ2-3 TRBV29-1 SVGGTGSDTQY
TRBJ2-1 TRBV5-6 ASRLQARWQNYNEQF
TRBJ2-3 TRBV30 AWSPSTDTQY
TRBJ1-5 TRBV11-3 ASSLEGTILYQPQH
TRBJ2-2 TRBV5-7 ASSGRQSTGELF
TRBJ2-7 TRBV6-5 ASSYGYGYEQY
TRBJ1-2 TRBV6-5 ATGGFTNYGYT
TRBJ2-6 TRBV6-1 ASSARTGKGANVLT
TRBJ2-6 TRBV2 ASSKQSSGANVLT
TRBJ2-2 TRBV12-5 ASGLVLGQGFSGELF
TRBJ2-5 TRBV28 ASSPYGQEQTQY
TRBJ2-1 TRBV7-9 ASSALGVGEQF
TRBJ2-7 TRBV13 ASSFTTDTEQY
TRBJ2-7 TRBV4-2 ASSPDRGGSYEQY
TRBJ1-1 TRBV28 ASSTGAMNTEAF
TRBJ1-2 TRBV20-1 SATNRDPGP
TRBJ2-5 TRBV4-1 ASSQETPTTSGQGLETQY
TRBJ2-2 TRBV11-3 ASRSGQGDTGELF
TRBJ2-2 TRBV7-9 ASSLGTSGSRTGELF
TRBJ1-1 TRBV19 ASPPGDRAPMNTEAF
TRBJ1-2 TRBV28 ASSSHQGAGGYGYT
TRBJ2-3 TRBV6-6 ASSLGTSGTDTQY
TRBJ1-2 TRBV2 ASSWVLAGLDGYT